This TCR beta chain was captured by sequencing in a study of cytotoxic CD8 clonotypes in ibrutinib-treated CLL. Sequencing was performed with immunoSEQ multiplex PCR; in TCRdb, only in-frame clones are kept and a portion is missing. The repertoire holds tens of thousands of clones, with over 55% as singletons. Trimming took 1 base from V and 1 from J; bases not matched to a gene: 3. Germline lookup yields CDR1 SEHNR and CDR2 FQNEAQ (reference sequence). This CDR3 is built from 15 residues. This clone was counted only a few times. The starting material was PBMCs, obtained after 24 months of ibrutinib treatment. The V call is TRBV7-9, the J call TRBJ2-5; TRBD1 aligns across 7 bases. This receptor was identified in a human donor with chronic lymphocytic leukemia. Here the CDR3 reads CASSLEGAAQETQYF. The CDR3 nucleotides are TGTGCCAGCAGCTTAGAGGGGGCAGCCCAAGAGACCCAGTACTTC.